The rows below give T cell receptor beta chains drawn from one sample of a study of blood T cell repertoires in COVID-19. TCRdb keeps only in-frame clones here, not all; method: immunoSEQ multiplex PCR. The sample includes fewer than 100,000 clones, 70% to 80% of them seen just once. Sequenced: peripheral blood. These receptors originate from a human donor in a cohort sampled during active COVID-19. CDR3s include the opening cysteine and the closing phenylalanine or tryptophan. Each record gives: CDR3 protein, J gene, D gene, V gene. D genes are given only for firm matches.

CASSPPLPAYEQYF TRBJ2-7 . TRBV18
CASKRGQVGSFFNQPQHF TRBJ1-5 TRBD1 TRBV11-3
CASSLLELAGREQFF TRBJ2-1 TRBD2 TRBV5-1
CASRARLAATGELFF TRBJ2-2 TRBD2 TRBV6-6
CASSEPGLAKDTQYF TRBJ2-3 TRBD2 TRBV10-1
CAITPGQGDREQYF TRBJ2-7 TRBD1 TRBV10-3
CASSAGLDYEQYF TRBJ2-7 TRBD2 TRBV10-2
CASSLDGLAGPDNEQFF TRBJ2-1 TRBD2 TRBV7-6
CASSPQRGGNSPLHF TRBJ1-6 . TRBV5-4
CASSGTSGTDTQYF TRBJ2-3 TRBD2 TRBV7-8
CASNEGGNQPQHF TRBJ1-5 . TRBV7-2
CASSQENRVRGANVLTF TRBJ2-6 . TRBV4-1
CASSYVGSGDEQFF TRBJ2-1 . TRBV6-5
CASSLGLGQEAYSNQPQHF TRBJ1-5 TRBD1 TRBV11-3
CASSSGTSGSFYEQYF TRBJ2-7 TRBD2 TRBV18
CASRLWQGTGELFF TRBJ2-2 . TRBV11-2